Listed below are T cell receptor beta chains from one sample, sequenced in a study of cytomegalovirus exposure and HLA in healthy donors. The protocol was immunoSEQ multiplex PCR, while the TCRdb copy is restricted to in-frame clones and leaves out a portion. The table shows nearly 200,000 clones, with 82% occurring only once. The sequenced material came from PBMCs. Receptors were obtained from a boy aged 2 to 10 in good health and CMV-seronegative. Each CDR3 is given with its conserved first and last residue. A D gene is named only where the DNA matches it firmly. Clone size is given for some rows only: seen once, a few or many times, or a class if the clone is expanded.

V	length	size	J	D	DNA	CDR3
TRBV6-5	14	-	TRBJ1-1	TRBD1	TGTGCCAGCAGTTATACAGGGGGGAACACTGAAGCTTTCTTT	CASSYTGGNTEAFF
TRBV6-6	15	-	TRBJ1-5	TRBD1	TGTGCCAGCAGTTCTACACAGGGGGTTGAGCAGCCCCAGCATTTT	CASSSTQGVEQPQHF
TRBV7-9	14	-	TRBJ1-1	-	TGTGCCAGCAGCGAACCCACGGGAGGGACTGAAGCTTTCTTT	CASSEPTGGTEAFF
TRBV2	11	few	TRBJ2-5	-	TGTGCCAGCAGTGTGAGGGAGACCCAGTACTTC	CASSVRETQYF
TRBV11-2	15	-	TRBJ1-6	-	TGTGCCAGCAGGCGAGGACAGCGGCCGGATTCACCCCTCCACTTT	CASRRGQRPDSPLHF
TRBV19	16	-	TRBJ2-5	-	TGTGCCAGTAGTATCCGGGCGGGACTCCTACAAGAGACCCAGTACTTC	CASSIRAGLLQETQYF
TRBV10-1	13	-	TRBJ1-4	-	TGCGCCAGCAGTACCGGGCAGGAGAGGGTACTGTTTTTT	CASSTGQERVLFF
TRBV6-6	16	-	TRBJ1-2	TRBD1	TGTGCCAGCAGCCGCAGAGACAGGGGAAAAGACTATGGCTACACCTTC	CASSRRDRGKDYGYTF
TRBV19	15	-	TRBJ1-1	-	TGTGCCAGTAGTATAGGGGGGAGGGGTGGAACTGAAGCTTTCTTT	CASSIGGRGGTEAFF
TRBV25-1	14	once	TRBJ2-7	-	TGTGCCAGCAGTGAAGTCATTGCTCGGGGCGAGCAGTACTTC	CASSEVIARGEQYF
TRBV9	13	-	TRBJ1-5	TRBD1	TGTGCCAGCGGAACAGGGGGCGGTGGGCCCCAGCATTTT	CASGTGGGGPQHF
TRBV5-1	15	-	TRBJ1-6	-	TGCGCCAGCACCCAATCAGGGGCTTCCAATTCACCCCTCCACTTT	CASTQSGASNSPLHF
TRBV7-2	13	few	TRBJ1-2	-	TGTGCCAGCAGCTTCGACAGACTCTATGGCTACACCTTC	CASSFDRLYGYTF
TRBV9	16	-	TRBJ2-3	TRBD2	TGTGCCAGCAGCCCCTTGGCTAGCGGGGTCACAGATACGCAGTATTTT	CASSPLASGVTDTQYF
TRBV4-1	14	-	TRBJ1-2	-	TGCGCCAGCAGCCACTTTGGACAGCTCTATGGCTACACCTTC	CASSHFGQLYGYTF
TRBV29-1	13	once	TRBJ1-1	-	TGCAGCGTTGCTCAGGGGCCGAACACTGAAGCTTTCTTT	CSVAQGPNTEAFF
TRBV25-1	12	-	TRBJ2-5	-	TGTGCCAGCAGTGGGCAGGTCCCACGTGAGTACTTC	CASSGQVPREYF
TRBV5-1	15	-	TRBJ2-1	TRBD2	TGCGCCAGCAGCTTGGGACAGCGGGGGGGCCTTTGGGAGTTCTTC	CASSLGQRGGLWEFF
TRBV9	16	-	TRBJ1-2	TRBD1	TGTGCCAGCAGCCACCAACGAATGACAGGGAACTATGGCTACACCTTC	CASSHQRMTGNYGYTF
TRBV19	13	-	TRBJ1-5	-	TGTGCCAGTAGTCAGGGGTCCAATCAGCCCCAGCATTTT	CASSQGSNQPQHF
TRBV2	15	-	TRBJ1-1	TRBD1	TGTGCCAGTTCTAAGGTGAGGGGGCCCCAAGGAGAGGCTTTCTTT	CASSKVRGPQGEAFF
TRBV7-6	14	-	TRBJ2-7	TRBD2	TGTGCCAGCAGTACTAGCGGGGGGGCCTACGAGCAGTACTTC	CASSTSGGAYEQYF
TRBV11-3	13	-	TRBJ2-3	-	TGCGCCAGCAGCTTATCGTCGGGAGATACGCAGTATTTT	CASSLSSGDTQYF
TRBV14	19	-	TRBJ2-1	-	TGTGCCAGCAGCCAAGGAGTGGTGGTGTGGACTCCCTCCTACAATGAGCAGTTCTTC	CASSQGVVVWTPSYNEQFF
TRBV2	15	-	TRBJ1-2	TRBD1	TGTGCCAGCAGTCTAAGGGGACAGGGGGGATATGGCTACACCTTC	CASSLRGQGGYGYTF
TRBV5-1	15	-	TRBJ1-3	-	TGCGCCAGCAGCCCTGAGCCAGGGGCAGGAAACACCATATATTTT	CASSPEPGAGNTIYF
TRBV6-5	13	-	TRBJ2-3	-	TGTGCCAGCAGTTACTCGAGTTATGATACGCAGTATTTT	CASSYSSYDTQYF
TRBV2	14	-	TRBJ2-5	-	TGTGCCAGCAGTGATCGGGGTGGAGGGGAGACCCAGTACTTC	CASSDRGGGETQYF
TRBV9	13	-	TRBJ1-4	-	TGTGCCAGCAGCGTGTCTCCCTCACAGGAACTGTTTTTT	CASSVSPSQELFF
TRBV5-4	14	-	TRBJ1-2	TRBD1	TGTGCCAGCAGCTGGGCAGGGGGAAACTATGGCTACACCTTC	CASSWAGGNYGYTF
TRBV5-1	15	-	TRBJ2-3	TRBD2	TGCGCCAGCAGCTTGGTGCTAGCGGGGGCAGATACGCAGTATTTT	CASSLVLAGADTQYF
TRBV5-1	13	few	TRBJ1-4	TRBD1	TGCGCCAGCAGCCGGGACAGGGTGGAAAAACTGTTTTTT	CASSRDRVEKLFF
TRBV10-2	16	-	TRBJ2-5	TRBD2	TGCGCCAGCAGTGAGTCACTAGCGGATCACCAAGAGACCCAGTACTTC	CASSESLADHQETQYF
TRBV20-1	10	-	TRBJ2-3	-	TGCAGTGCCCCGGCAGATACGCAGTATTTT	CSAPADTQYF
TRBV7-3	14	once	TRBJ2-1	-	TGTGCCAGCAGCTTACACGGGATGTACAATGAGCAGTTCTTC	CASSLHGMYNEQFF
TRBV6-5	15	-	TRBJ2-3	TRBD1	TGTGCCAGCAGTTACCTAGCAGGGGGTAGGGATACGCAGTATTTT	CASSYLAGGRDTQYF
TRBV4-3	16	-	TRBJ2-7	-	TGCGCCAGCAGCCAAGATCGGGCAGGGGGGTCCTACGAGCAGTACTTC	CASSQDRAGGSYEQYF
TRBV6-1	15	-	TRBJ1-5	-	TGTGCCAGCAGTGAAAGCGACAGGTTCGATCAGCCCCAGCATTTT	CASSESDRFDQPQHF
TRBV6-4	13	few	TRBJ1-5	-	TGTGCCAGCAGTGAGAGGGTGGATCAGCCCCAGCATTTT	CASSERVDQPQHF
TRBV6-1	14	-	TRBJ1-1	-	TGTGCCAGCAGTGAAGTCCCAGGGAACACTGAAGCTTTCTTT	CASSEVPGNTEAFF
TRBV2	15	few	TRBJ1-1	-	TGTGCCAGCAGTGAACTGGGGGAGGCGGGCACTGAAGCTTTCTTT	CASSELGEAGTEAFF